Each of the 21 T cell receptor beta chains below was sequenced from the same sample in a study of technical replicates of blood from a handful of donors. TCRdb's table, derived via immunoSEQ multiplex PCR, lists solely in-frame clones and lacks some. The sample yields about 85,000 clones, 85% to 95% seen once. The sequencing input was T cells isolated from PBMCs. All receptors come from a human donor in good health.

This sequence joins TRBV5-1 and TRBJ1-3; TRBD1 agrees at 8 bases. There are 15 residues in the CDR3. Germline V gives CDR1 SGHRS, CDR2 YFSETQ. V dropped 4 bases and J dropped 2; count of bases not matched to a gene: 5. CDR3 DNA sequence: TGCGCCAGCAGCAACAGGGGGAGTACTGGAAACACCATATATTTT. Translation gives CASSNRGSTGNTIYF.

The chain employs TRBV6-6 and TRBJ1-1; no clear D. The germline gives CDR1 MNHNY, CDR2 SVGAGI (reference sequence). The CDR3 totals 12 residues. With 4 bases removed from V and 4 bases from J, the gap between germline ends came to 7 bases. CDR3 sequence (DNA): TGTGCCAGCAGTTCTCAAGCCACTGAAGCTTTCTTT. It encodes CASSSQATEAFF.

The chain is built from TRBV7-6 and TRBJ1-5; D remains ambiguous. CDR1 is SGHVS and CDR2 is FNYEAQ in the germline V gene. This CDR3 spans 14 amino acids. V lost 1 base, J lost 3 bases, and 7 bases lay in between. The CDR3 DNA sequence: TGTGCCAGCAGCTTAGGCGGGTACAATCAGCCCCAGCATTTT. Translated: CASSLGGYNQPQHF. The whole variable domain, filled in from reference TRBV7-6 and TRBJ1-5, reads GAGVSQSPRYKVTKRGQDVALRCDPISGHVSLYWYRQALGQGPEFLTYFNYEAQQDKSGLPNDRFSAERPEGSISTLTIQRTEQRDSAMYRCASSLGGYNQPQHFGDGTRLSIL.

The V and J genes are TRBV6-5 and TRBJ1-6; 9 bases are a match to TRBD1. V lost 4 bases and J lost 9; bases outside the gene matches: 7. This CDR3 has 15 residues. In germline, CDR1 is MNHEY, CDR2 SVGAGI. CDR3 in DNA: TGTGCCAGCAGTTTAACCGGGACAGGGACTTCACCCCTCCACTTT. Translated, it gives CASSLTGTGTSPLHF.

The chain carries TRBV4-1 and TRBJ2-7, with D perhaps matching TRBD2 (6 bases). V shed 0 bases and J shed 4 bases, with 13 bases lying between them. Germline loops: CDR1 MGHRA, CDR2 YSYEKL. The CDR3 loop spans 15 amino acids. In nucleotides, the CDR3 is TGCGCCAGCAGCCAAGATCCGTTCGGGAGTTACGAGCAGTACTTC. It codes for CASSQDPFGSYEQYF.

The genes are TRBV7-9 and TRBJ2-7; TRBD1 might be the D (6 bases). The CDR3 extends over 15 amino acids. Between the trimmed V and J ends, which lost 3 bases and 3 bases, there was a span of 15 bases. The germline V gene has CDR1 SEHNR and CDR2 FQNEAQ (reference sequence). CDR3: CASSFLPGQNYEQYF. The CDR3 nucleotides are TGTGCCAGCAGCTTCCTACCGGGACAAAACTACGAGCAGTACTTC.

V gene TRBV2 combines with J gene TRBJ1-2; D might be TRBD1 (6 bases). This CDR3 comprises 13 residues. Germline V gene lookup returns CDR1 SNHLY and CDR2 FYNNEI. Trimming shortened V by 8 bases and J by 2 bases, and 12 bases separated the two germline ends. CDR3 region: CASPMDRNYGYTF. CDR3 nucleotide sequence: TGTGCCAGCCCAATGGACAGAAACTATGGCTACACCTTC.

This chain joins TRBV28 and TRBJ1-1, with D perhaps matching TRBD1 (6 bases). From germline, CDR1 is MDHEN and CDR2 SYDVKM. V was shortened by 7 bases and J by 1 base, with 13 bases between the two germline ends. CDR3 length: 14 residues. The CDR3 DNA is TGTGCCAGCATCGGCAGGGGTCCGAACACTGAAGCTTTCTTT. Encoded protein: CASIGRGPNTEAFF. The full variable domain, completed using reference TRBV28 and TRBJ1-1, is DVKVTQSSRYLVKRTGEKVFLECVQDMDHENMFWYRQDPGLGLRLIYFSYDVKMKEKGDIPEGYSVSREKKERFSLILESASTNQTSMYLCASIGRGPNTEAFFGQGTRLTVV.

The chain uses TRBV5-1 and TRBJ1-2; D is undetermined. V lost 0 bases, J lost 4 bases, and 16 bases lay in between. This CDR3 region has 16 residues. Germline CDR1 SGHRS, CDR2 YFSETQ. CDR3 sequence reads: CASSLEPFGGSYGYTF. DNA for the CDR3: TGCGCCAGCAGCTTGGAACCCTTTGGAGGGAGCTATGGCTACACCTTC.

The V and J genes are TRBV28 and TRBJ2-1; 14 bases match TRBD2. The V segment lost 6 bases and the J segment 10 bases; nucleotides outside the gene matches: 8. The CDR3 totals 15 residues. Germline lookup yields CDR1 MDHEN and CDR2 SYDVKM. The CDR3 nucleotides are TGTGCCAGCAGGCCCGGGACTAGCGGGAGCGGGGAGCAGTTCTTC. Translating it yields CASRPGTSGSGEQFF. The full variable domain, completed using reference TRBV28 and TRBJ2-1, is DVKVTQSSRYLVKRTGEKVFLECVQDMDHENMFWYRQDPGLGLRLIYFSYDVKMKEKGDIPEGYSVSREKKERFSLILESASTNQTSMYLCASRPGTSGSGEQFFGPGTRLTVL.

The chain recombines TRBV27 with TRBJ1-2, with a tentative D call TRBD1 (6 bases). This CDR3 region has 15 residues. CDR1 MNHEY and CDR2 SMNVEV come from the germline V gene (reference sequence). V lost 4 bases and J lost 4, with 16 bases in between. The CDR3 here is CASSSYLDRIYGYTF. Written as DNA, the CDR3 is TGTGCCAGCAGTTCTTACTTGGACAGAATCTATGGCTACACCTTC.

The chain uses TRBV27 and TRBJ1-2, with 12 bases aligning to TRBD1. Germline V lookup: CDR1 MNHEY, CDR2 SMNVEV (reference sequence). The J segment lost 4 bases and the V segment lost 5 bases, leaving 11 bases of the junction unmatched. The CDR3 loop spans 17 amino acids. The chain's CDR3 is CASSLNRDRGRGYGYTF. CDR3 coding DNA: TGTGCCAGCAGTCTGAACCGGGACAGGGGGCGCGGCTATGGCTACACCTTC.

This chain links TRBV27 with TRBJ2-1; no clear D. The V gene's germline CDR1 is MNHEY and CDR2 SMNVEV (reference sequence). Trimming shortened V by 2 bases and J by 6 bases, and 11 bases separated the two germline ends. The CDR3 sequence is 14 residues long. The CDR3 here is CASSLRVFPNEQFF. The DNA for the CDR3 is TGTGCCAGCAGTTTACGAGTGTTTCCCAATGAGCAGTTCTTC.

The chain combines TRBV6-6 with TRBJ2-1; 11 bases are a match to TRBD1. Germline trimming cut 4 bases from V and 7 bases from J; bases unmatched to any gene: 6. The germline V gene encodes CDR1 MNHNY and CDR2 SVGAGI (reference sequence). This CDR3 has 15 amino acids. This CDR3 is CASSSPGQGENEQFF. As DNA, the CDR3 is TGTGCCAGCAGTTCCCCGGGACAGGGGGAAAATGAGCAGTTCTTC.

The rearrangement uses TRBV28 and TRBJ1-6; TRBD1 might be the D (6 bases). V was shortened by 8 bases and J by 7 bases, with 15 bases between the two germline ends. The CDR3 is 14 amino acids. Germline V lookup: CDR1 MDHEN, CDR2 SYDVKM. This CDR3 is CASLIGGQNSPLHF. CDR3 coding DNA: TGTGCCAGCCTCATCGGGGGGCAAAATTCACCCCTCCACTTT.

The chain is built from TRBV27 and TRBJ2-1; 7 bases agree with TRBD1. Germline V gives CDR1 MNHEY, CDR2 SMNVEV (reference sequence). The CDR3 spans 16 residues. With 7 bases clipped from V and 4 bases from J, the junction kept 13 bases outside the gene matches. CDR3 DNA sequence: TGTGCCAGCACGGGATCCGGGACAGCACAATACAATGAGCAGTTCTTC. It yields the protein CASTGSGTAQYNEQFF.

The chain is built from TRBV12-5 and TRBJ2-1; 7 bases match TRBD1. Germline V gene data show CDR1 as LGHNT and CDR2 as FRNRAP. V lost 3 bases to trimming and J lost 5 bases; unmatched junction nucleotides: 13. The CDR3 has 17 amino acids. The CDR3 DNA is TGTGCTAGTGGTTTTTTCGCGGGCCAGGGGGTCCACAATGAGCAGTTCTTC. Encoded protein: CASGFFAGQGVHNEQFF.

The genes are TRBV19 and TRBJ1-5; perhaps TRBD1 as D (5 bases). The germline CDR1 and CDR2 sequences are LNHDA and SQIVND (reference sequence). This CDR3 has 19 amino acids. V was shortened by 8 bases and J by 1 base, with 27 bases between the two germline ends. CDR3 DNA sequence: TGTGCCAGTGCCAAAGGGACCGGAGGGGCCCGGGGGAGCAATCAGCCCCAGCATTTT. Its translation: CASAKGTGGARGSNQPQHF.

The chain employs TRBV9 and TRBJ2-3, with a possible D match to TRBD2 (6 bases). CDR1 and CDR2 from the germline V gene are SGDLS and YYNGEE. V lost 4 bases to trimming and J lost 4 bases, with 16 bases between them. This CDR3 comprises 15 residues. In DNA form, the CDR3 reads TGTGCCAGCAGCTCCAGCGGGCAAGGACCAGATACGCAGTATTTT. This gives the protein CASSSSGQGPDTQYF.

The V call is TRBV6-6, the J call TRBJ2-7; D not resolved. Trimming took off 4 bases at V and 3 bases at J, with 13 bases between the two ends. The germline V gene has CDR1 MNHNY and CDR2 SVGAGI (reference sequence). This CDR3 contains 14 residues. The chain's CDR3 is CASSLVPRIYEQYF. In nucleotides, the CDR3 is TGTGCCAGCAGTTTGGTTCCCAGGATCTACGAGCAGTACTTC.

J is TRBJ1-1 and V is TRBV4-1; weak D call: TRBD1 (5 bases). Germline V gene data show CDR1 as MGHRA and CDR2 as YSYEKL. This CDR3 region has 15 residues. V was cut by 3 bases and J by 4 bases, with 15 bases left in between. The CDR3 nucleotides read TGCGCCAGCAGCCAGGGCGGAGGGACGGGCACTGAAGCTTTCTTT. Amino acid sequence: CASSQGGGTGTEAFF.